The next 20 T cell receptor beta chains were all read from a single sample in a study of siplizumab effects on memory and regulatory T cells. Here immunoSEQ multiplex PCR was the method, and the copy in TCRdb shows in-frame clones only, minus some. The data hold more than 85,000 clones, with 80% to 95% observed a single time. The sequencing sample was made of CD4+ T cells sorted from blood. Receptor source: a human donor in good health. Some clones in this sample may be carry-over from other donors' samples.

This clone was recorded a few times. The CDR3 region has the DNA TGTGCCAGCATCCATGACAGAGCCTCCTACGAGCAGTACTTC. It specifies CASIHDRASYEQYF. The rearrangement joins TRBV7-8 to TRBJ2-7; weak D call: TRBD1 (5 bases). V shed 7 bases and J shed 0 bases, with 13 bases lying between them. The CDR3 is made up of 14 amino acids. Germline lookup yields CDR1 SGHVS and CDR2 FQNEAQ.

The CDR3 sequence is CASSLSDGNYGYTF. CDR3 DNA sequence: TGTGCCAGCAGCTTATCGGACGGTAACTATGGCTACACCTTC. The chain joins TRBV7-8 to TRBJ1-2; D remains unclear. V lost 2 bases and J lost 1, with 8 bases in between. The CDR3 covers 14 residues. In germline, CDR1 is SGHVS, CDR2 FQNEAQ.

Details on this clone: An end of the junction differs from the germline gene, which may be a read error. The genes are TRBV2 and TRBJ2-6; the match to TRBD2 covers 8 bases. The CDR3 covers 20 residues. The germline V gene has CDR1 SNHLY and CDR2 FYNNEI. The CDR3: CASGKPGGGAVRSGTNVPTF. CDR3 DNA sequence: TGTGCCAGCGGAAAACCGGGAGGGGGGGCAGTCCGCTCTGGGACCAACGTCCCGACTTTC.

V is TRBV19 and J is TRBJ1-1, with D perhaps TRBD1 (5 bases). CDR3 length: 14 residues. Trimming removed 4 bases at V and 0 bases at J, with 9 bases between. Germline V gives CDR1 LNHDA, CDR2 SQIVND (reference sequence). Here the CDR3 DNA reads TGTGCCAGTAGTAGTCCGGGACTGAACACTGAAGCTTTCTTT. Protein: CASSSPGLNTEAFF.

This sequence joins TRBV5-4 and TRBJ2-7, with D unresolved. CDR1 is SGHNT, CDR2 YYREEE, per germline (reference sequence). V lost 3 bases to trimming and J lost 4 bases, with 17 bases between them. The CDR3 length is 15 residues. The CDR3 DNA is TGTGCCAGCAGCTCCCGAGGAATGAAATCTTACGAGCAGTACTTC. As protein: CASSSRGMKSYEQYF.

This clone was seen a single time. The chain combines TRBV28 with TRBJ2-5; D may be TRBD2 (5 bases). Trimming took 5 bases from V and 7 from J, leaving 14 bases between them. Germline lookup yields CDR1 MDHEN and CDR2 SYDVKM. The CDR3 is 13 residues long. In DNA form, the CDR3 reads TGTGCCAGCAGTCCCAGCGCGGGCTGGACCCAGTACTTC. Protein: CASSPSAGWTQYF. Full variable domain (remainder filled in from reference TRBV28 and TRBJ2-5): DVKVTQSSRYLVKRTGEKVFLECVQDMDHENMFWYRQDPGLGLRLIYFSYDVKMKEKGDIPEGYSVSREKKERFSLILESASTNQTSMYLCASSPSAGWTQYFGPGTRLLVL.

This rearrangement joins TRBV6-5 to TRBJ2-5, with 10 bases fitting TRBD2. Germline values: CDR1 MNHEY, CDR2 SVGAGI. J lost 10 bases, V lost 7 bases, and 15 bases had no gene match. The CDR3 is 15 residues long. The CDR3 bases are TGTGCCAGCATCCAGTGGGATGGGACTAGCGTTAACCAGTACTTC. Translated: CASIQWDGTSVNQYF.

In DNA, the CDR3 is TGCAGCGTTAGCTCTCCAGCGGGAGGTAATACGCAGTATTTT. This translates into CSVSSPAGGNTQYF. The V and J genes are TRBV29-1 and TRBJ2-3; 9 bases map to TRBD2. CDR3 size: 14 residues. V shed 5 bases, J shed 7 bases, and the junction held 10 bases outside the gene matches. The germline V gene has CDR1 SQVTM and CDR2 ANQGSEA.

CDR3 coding DNA: TGTGCCAGCAGTGAATTTCTGACCTACGAGCAGTACTTC. The encoded protein is CASSEFLTYEQYF. The chain carries TRBV2 and TRBJ2-7; D gene uncertain. With 2 bases removed from V and 2 bases from J, the gap between germline ends came to 7 bases. In germline, CDR1 is SNHLY, CDR2 FYNNEI. The CDR3 is 13 amino acids. The entire variable domain, with the rest obtained from reference TRBV2 and TRBJ2-7, is as follows: EPEVTQTPSHQVTQMGQEVILRCVPISNHLYFYWYRQILGQKVEFLVSFYNNEISEKSEIFDDQFSVERPDGSNFTLKIRSTKLEDSAMYFCASSEFLTYEQYFGPGTRLTVT.

V gene TRBV5-4 combines with J gene TRBJ2-2; 9 nucleotides align to TRBD2. Losses at the gene ends were 4 bases for V and 2 bases for J; bases not matched to a gene: 6. The CDR3 length is 16 residues. CDR1 is SGHNT and CDR2 is YYREEE in the germline V gene (reference sequence). The CDR3, as DNA: TGTGCCAGCAGCCTGGGGCTAGCGGGAAACACCGGGGAGCTGTTTTTT. It is translated as CASSLGLAGNTGELFF. The full variable domain, in which reference TRBV5-4 and TRBJ2-2 provide the parts outside the CDR3, is ETGVTQSPTHLIKTRGQQVTLRCSSQSGHNTVSWYQQALGQGPQFIFQYYREEENGRGNFPPRFSGLQFPNYSSELNVNALELDDSALYLCASSLGLAGNTGELFFGEGSRLTVL.

The genes are TRBV5-4 and TRBJ1-3, with 9 bases matching TRBD1. The CDR3 covers 16 residues. Germline V CDR1 and CDR2: SGHNT, YYREEE (reference sequence). V lost 5 bases and J lost 0; bases outside the gene matches: 6. The CDR3 protein is CASSKGQGNSGNTIYF. For the CDR3, the DNA is TGTGCCAGCAGTAAGGGACAGGGAAACTCTGGAAACACCATATATTTT.

The chain recombines TRBV29-1 with TRBJ2-2; perhaps TRBD2 as D (7 bases). The CDR3 consists of 12 residues. V was cut by 7 bases and J by 6 bases, with 12 bases left in between. Germline assignment: CDR1 SQVTM and CDR2 ANQGSEA. CDR3 DNA sequence: TGCAGCGCCAAGGGGGGGCCCGGGGAGCTGTTTTTT. It specifies CSAKGGPGELFF.

The V gene is TRBV6-5, the J gene TRBJ1-1, with 7 bases lining up with TRBD1. V shed 2 bases and J 0 bases; nucleotides not matched to a gene: 6. The CDR3 runs 16 residues. CDR1 is MNHEY and CDR2 is SVGAGI in the germline V gene. The CDR3 DNA is TGTGCCAGCAGTTACAACAGGGGAGGCATGAACACTGAAGCTTTCTTT. Translating gives CASSYNRGGMNTEAFF.

V is TRBV28 and J is TRBJ1-1; tentatively, D is TRBD1 (5 bases). The germline gives CDR1 MDHEN, CDR2 SYDVKM. This CDR3 has 13 amino acids. Trimming stripped 5 bases from V and 4 bases from J, with 11 bases between. The CDR3 region has the DNA TGTGCCAGCAGTCAGGGTTGGGGCACTGAAGCTTTCTTT. It yields the protein CASSQGWGTEAFF.

The chain carries TRBV4-1 and TRBJ2-2; no reliable D call. The CDR3 covers 14 residues. The V gene's germline CDR1 is MGHRA and CDR2 YSYEKL. Deletions cut 6 bases from V and 0 bases from J, with 8 bases between. CDR3: CASRGRTNTGELFF. DNA of the CDR3: TGCGCCAGCAGAGGCAGGACGAACACCGGGGAGCTGTTTTTT.

The chain has TRBV19 and TRBJ2-7, with 7 positions matching TRBD2. This CDR3 is 16 amino acids long. CDR1 and CDR2 (germline): LNHDA, SQIVND (reference sequence). Germline trimming cut 6 bases from V and 2 bases from J; bases unmatched to any gene: 13. CDR3 protein: CASSSRGESRPYEQYF. CDR3 nucleotide sequence: TGTGCCAGTAGCTCTCGGGGGGAGTCGAGGCCCTACGAGCAGTACTTC.

V gene TRBV27 combines with J gene TRBJ2-7, with 10 bases fitting TRBD1. Germline CDR1 reads MNHEY; CDR2 reads SMNVEV (reference sequence). The CDR3 contains 15 residues. The J segment lost 3 bases and the V segment lost 6 bases, leaving 8 bases of the junction unmatched. Here the CDR3 DNA reads TGTGCCAGCAGAAGGGACAGGGGAAAGGGCTACGAGCAGTACTTC. It translates to CASRRDRGKGYEQYF.

The V and J genes are TRBV19 and TRBJ1-5, with TRBD1 as a possible D gene (6 bases). The ends were cut back, 5 bases at V and 6 bases at J, with 14 bases in the middle. The CDR3 consists of 14 residues. Germline V gene sequence: CDR1 LNHDA, CDR2 SQIVND (reference sequence). The CDR3 DNA sequence: TGTGCCAGTAGTTTTTCAGGGGCAGGTCAGCCCCAGCATTTT. Protein sequence: CASSFSGAGQPQHF.

In this sample, this clone turned up a few times. The chain uses TRBV7-9 and TRBJ1-1; D remains unclear. Trimming stripped 5 bases from V and 10 bases from J, with 17 bases between. This CDR3 contains 13 residues. Germline loops: CDR1 SEHNR, CDR2 FQNEAQ (reference sequence). In DNA form, the CDR3 reads TGTGCCAGCAGCCGAGTTACACCCTGGGGAGCTTTCTTT. It is translated as CASSRVTPWGAFF.

The chain employs TRBV5-6 and TRBJ1-5; 7 bases are shared with TRBD1. V was pared by 0 bases and J by 0 bases, with 6 bases of the junction left unmatched. Germline V gene data show CDR1 as SGHDT and CDR2 as YYEEEE. The CDR3 extends over 17 amino acids. The CDR3 DNA follows: TGTGCCAGCAGCTTGGCAGGGGGGTTCTCTAGCAATCAGCCCCAGCATTTT. This translates into CASSLAGGFSSNQPQHF.